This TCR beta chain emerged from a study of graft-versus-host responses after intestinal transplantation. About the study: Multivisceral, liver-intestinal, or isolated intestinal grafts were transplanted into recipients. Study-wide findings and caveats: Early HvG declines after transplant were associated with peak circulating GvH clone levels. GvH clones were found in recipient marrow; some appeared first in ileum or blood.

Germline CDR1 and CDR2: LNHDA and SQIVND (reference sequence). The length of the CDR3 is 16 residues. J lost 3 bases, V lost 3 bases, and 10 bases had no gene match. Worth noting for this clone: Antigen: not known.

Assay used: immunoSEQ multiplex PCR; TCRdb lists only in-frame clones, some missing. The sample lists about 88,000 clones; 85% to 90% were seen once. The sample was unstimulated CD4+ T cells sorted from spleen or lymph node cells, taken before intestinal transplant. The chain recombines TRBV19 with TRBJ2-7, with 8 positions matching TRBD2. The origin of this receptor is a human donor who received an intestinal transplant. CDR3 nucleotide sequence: TGTGCCAGTAGTATTGACGGCGGGACTAGTTTCTACGAGCAGTACTTC. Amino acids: CASSIDGGTSFYEQYF.